The 24 T cell receptor beta chains presented below share a single source sample, sequenced in a study of blood T cell repertoires in COVID-19. Clones were sequenced by immunoSEQ multiplex PCR, and TCRdb holds only the in-frame ones, with some missing. Among approximately 66,000 clones listed, around 67% were seen once. The sequencing input was peripheral blood. The receptor set was obtained from a man aged 55 to 70 with acute or convalescent COVID-19.

V usage is TRBV7-6 and J usage is TRBJ1-6, with 7 bases identical to TRBD1. Germline CDR1 SGHVS, CDR2 FNYEAQ. Trimming cost V 5 bases and J 0 bases; bases outside gene matches: 7. The CDR3 has 17 amino acids. For the CDR3, the DNA is TGTGCCAGCAGCCCCAGGGGGGTAGGCTCCTATAATTCACCCCTCCACTTT. Its protein is CASSPRGVGSYNSPLHF.

This clone appeared a single time. This rearrangement joins TRBV5-8 to TRBJ2-3, with 7 bases that match TRBD2. With 7 bases clipped from V and 1 base from J, the junction kept 9 bases outside the gene matches. Germline V gives CDR1 SGHTS, CDR2 YDEGEE. CDR3 size: 15 residues. The CDR3 region has the DNA TGTGCCAGCTCCCCGTTCGCGGGGGGCACAGATACGCAGTATTTT. Translated, it gives CASSPFAGGTDTQYF.

DNA of the CDR3: TGTGCCAGCACCACAGGGGGCCGCACAGATACGCAGTATTTT. This encodes CASTTGGRTDTQYF. The chain links TRBV2 to TRBJ2-3; TRBD1 matches at 9 bases. CDR1 and CDR2 from the germline V gene are SNHLY and FYNNEI. V shed 7 bases, J shed 1 base, and the junction held 3 bases outside the gene matches. The CDR3 covers 14 residues.

The chain uses TRBV5-1 and TRBJ2-2; D is ambiguous. The CDR3 extends over 16 amino acids. V shed 0 bases and J shed 0 bases, with 9 bases lying between them. From germline, CDR1 is SGHRS and CDR2 YFSETQ. The CDR3 DNA reads TGCGCCAGCAGCTTGGAACTAACTACGAACACCGGGGAGCTGTTTTTT. It specifies CASSLELTTNTGELFF.

This clone was observed once. V usage is TRBV7-9 and J usage is TRBJ2-3; 9 nucleotides line up with TRBD2. Germline V lookup: CDR1 SEHNR, CDR2 FQNEAQ (reference sequence). The CDR3 spans 16 residues. J lost 6 bases, V lost 7 bases, and 14 bases had no gene match. CDR3 DNA sequence: TGTGCCAGCACTCGACCCGGGGGCGGGAGGGACGATACGCAGTATTTT. It yields the protein CASTRPGGGRDDTQYF.

The chain joins TRBV6-5 to TRBJ2-5; the D gene is possibly TRBD1 (6 bases). The length of the CDR3 is 13 residues. Trimming removed 8 bases from V and 3 bases from J, with 13 bases in between. Germline lookup yields CDR1 MNHEY and CDR2 SVGAGI. The CDR3 loop reads CASGEGQEETQYF. For the CDR3, the DNA is TGTGCCAGCGGAGAGGGACAAGAAGAGACCCAGTACTTC.

The chain joins TRBV25-1 to TRBJ2-7; no reliable D call. Per germline, CDR1 MGHDK and CDR2 SYGVNS. Trimming removed 6 bases at V and 2 bases at J, with 17 bases between. The length of the CDR3 is 15 residues. The CDR3 spells CASSNRSSKTYEQYF. The CDR3 region has the DNA TGTGCCAGCAGCAACCGGTCCTCCAAGACCTACGAGCAGTACTTC.

This chain uses TRBV5-1 with TRBJ2-2; 9 bases match TRBD2. Germline CDR1 SGHRS, CDR2 YFSETQ. There are 18 residues in the CDR3. J gave up 0 bases and V 0 bases, and 6 bases lay outside the gene matches. CDR3 protein: CASSLAGLAVANTGELFF. Written as DNA, the CDR3 is TGCGCCAGCAGCTTGGCGGGACTAGCAGTCGCGAACACCGGGGAGCTGTTTTTT.

This clone has just a few counts. The rearrangement uses TRBV6-1 and TRBJ1-2, with D tentatively TRBD1 (5 bases). The V and J ends lost 2 bases and 1 base respectively, with 8 bases between them. The length of the CDR3 is 14 residues. The germline V gene encodes CDR1 MNHNS and CDR2 SASEGT. CDR3 bases: TGTGCCAGCAGTGAATCAGACAGTAACTATGGCTACACCTTC. Its protein is CASSESDSNYGYTF.

The chain has TRBV19 and TRBJ2-2; TRBD2 might be the D (5 bases). V was trimmed by 4 bases and J by 4 bases, leaving 10 bases between them. Germline loops: CDR1 LNHDA, CDR2 SQIVND (reference sequence). The CDR3 spans 14 residues. CDR3 coding DNA: TGTGCCAGTAGTACGGGGTTAGGCACCGGGGAGCTGTTTTTT. It encodes CASSTGLGTGELFF.

Here the CDR3 reads CASSQQTSGGDEEQFF. The CDR3 DNA reads TGCGCCAGCAGCCAACAGACTAGCGGGGGGGACGAAGAGCAGTTCTTC. This chain joins TRBV4-1 and TRBJ2-1, with 14 bases fitting TRBD2. CDR1 and CDR2 (germline): MGHRA, YSYEKL. V was pared by 2 bases and J by 10 bases, with 7 bases of the junction left unmatched. This CDR3 comprises 16 residues.

This clone occurred a few times. The rearrangement links TRBV19 to TRBJ2-3; the match to TRBD1 covers 11 bases. With 7 bases clipped from V and 3 bases from J, the junction kept 6 bases outside the gene matches. Germline-derived CDR1 and CDR2 are LNHDA and SQIVND (reference sequence). This CDR3 spans 15 amino acids. The CDR3 nucleotides are TGTGCCAGTACTGCCGGGACAGGGGGGACAGATACGCAGTATTTT. Translation: CASTAGTGGTDTQYF.

The chain combines TRBV28 with TRBJ2-5; D is undetermined. CDR3 size: 14 residues. V was clipped by 0 bases and J by 2 bases, with 7 bases between them. CDR1 and CDR2 from the germline V gene are MDHEN and SYDVKM. The DNA for the CDR3 is TGTGCCAGCAGTTTATGGTCAGTACAAGAGACCCAGTACTTC. It yields the protein CASSLWSVQETQYF.

This chain links TRBV29-1 with TRBJ2-7; possibly TRBD2 for D (7 bases). V lost 1 base to trimming and J lost 3 bases, with 10 bases between them. The germline CDR1 and CDR2 sequences are SQVTM and ANQGSEA. This CDR3 contains 13 residues. The CDR3 protein is CSVEGGGFYEQYF. For the CDR3, the DNA is TGCAGCGTTGAAGGGGGGGGCTTCTACGAGCAGTACTTC.

This clone has only a few counts. The chain links TRBV12-3 or TRBV12-4 to TRBJ2-1; a possible D gene is TRBD2 (6 bases). V lost 6 bases to trimming and J lost 9 bases, with 15 bases between them. This CDR3 has 13 residues. The CDR3 DNA sequence: TGTGCCAGCAGCCTCCTGGGGGGAGGTGAGCAGTTCTTC. It translates to CASSLLGGGEQFF.

The chain has TRBV13 and TRBJ2-5, with 9 bases fitting TRBD2. CDR1 is PRHDT, CDR2 FYEKMQ, per germline (reference sequence). Trimming at V came to 3 bases and at J to 1 base, leaving 6 bases not matched to a gene. This CDR3 has 16 residues. The CDR3 sequence is CASSFLSGSIQETQYF. The DNA for the CDR3 is TGTGCCAGCAGCTTTCTTAGCGGGAGTATCCAAGAGACCCAGTACTTC. The variable domain in full, with the rest retrieved from reference TRBV13 and TRBJ2-5, is AAGVIQSPRHLIKEKRETATLKCYPIPRHDTVYWYQQGPGQDPQFLISFYEKMQSDKGSIPDRFSAQQFSDYHSELNMSSLELGDSALYFCASSFLSGSIQETQYFGPGTRLLVL.

This chain joins TRBV10-1 and TRBJ2-4; a weak D match, TRBD1 (6 bases). CDR1 WNHNN and CDR2 SYGVQD come from the germline V gene (reference sequence). V was cut by 3 bases and J by 15 bases, with 21 bases left in between. The CDR3 spans 14 residues. This CDR3 reads CASSEETGGQILYF. DNA for the CDR3: TGCGCCAGCAGTGAAGAAACGGGTGGACAGATCCTGTACTTC.

CDR3: CASSISPVDQPQHF. As DNA, the CDR3 is TGTGCCAGTAGTATTTCCCCTGTCGATCAGCCCCAGCATTTT. The chain uses TRBV19 and TRBJ1-5; no firm D call. Germline CDR1 is LNHDA and CDR2 is SQIVND (reference sequence). This CDR3 spans 14 amino acids. The ends were cut back, 3 bases at V and 5 bases at J, with 11 bases in the middle.

The V call is TRBV30, the J call TRBJ1-4; TRBD1 might be the D (5 bases). The CDR3 length is 13 residues. Trimming took off 3 bases at V and 8 bases at J, with 13 bases between the two ends. Germline-derived CDR1 and CDR2 are GTSNPN and SVGIG (reference sequence). CDR3: CAWSYRRWEKLFF. CDR3 nucleotides: TGTGCCTGGAGCTACAGGCGATGGGAAAAACTGTTTTTT.

This clone was counted many times. This chain connects TRBV3-1 (or the pseudogene TRBV3-2) to TRBJ1-2; D unclear. The CDR3 consists of 13 residues. Deletions cut 4 bases from V and 2 bases from J, with 8 bases between. Germline V CDR1 and CDR2: LGHDT, YNNKEL (reference sequence). The CDR3 here is CASSPSGNYGYTF. CDR3 in DNA: TGTGCCAGCAGCCCGTCGGGGAACTATGGCTACACCTTC.

The V call is TRBV24-1, the J call TRBJ2-3; TRBD2 matches at 8 bases. From germline, CDR1 is KGHDR and CDR2 SFDVKD. The CDR3 covers 14 residues. V was clipped by 10 bases and J by 2 bases; unmatched bases: 7. CDR3 in DNA: TGTGCCACAGCGGGGGAGGATTCCACAGATACGCAGTATTTT. This translates into CATAGEDSTDTQYF.

A single count supports this clone. The chain joins TRBV24-1 to TRBJ2-1; 7 bases agree with TRBD2. The CDR3 covers 17 residues. Germline V gene lookup returns CDR1 KGHDR and CDR2 SFDVKD. J lost 10 bases, V lost 4 bases, and 18 bases had no gene match. The CDR3 DNA sequence: TGTGCCACCAGTGACCCGGGGGAGGGAGCTATGAGCGGGGAGCAGTTCTTC. Encoded protein: CATSDPGEGAMSGEQFF.

The V gene is TRBV7-3, the J gene TRBJ2-7; TRBD1 matches 9 bases. The CDR3 spans 16 residues. Germline CDR1 and CDR2: SGHTA and FQGTGA. J lost 4 bases, V lost 0 bases, and 7 bases had no gene match. The CDR3 loop reads CASSLTWTGECYEQYV. The CDR3 DNA follows: TGTGCCAGCAGCTTAACGTGGACAGGGGAATGTTACGAGCAGTACGTC.

The V call is TRBV12-3 or TRBV12-4, the J call TRBJ2-2; D not certain. The CDR3 spans 12 residues. Trimming removed 8 bases from V and 4 bases from J, with 8 bases in between. The CDR3 coding sequence is TGTGCCAGCGGTCAGGTCACCGGGGAGCTGTTTTTT. It is translated as CASGQVTGELFF.